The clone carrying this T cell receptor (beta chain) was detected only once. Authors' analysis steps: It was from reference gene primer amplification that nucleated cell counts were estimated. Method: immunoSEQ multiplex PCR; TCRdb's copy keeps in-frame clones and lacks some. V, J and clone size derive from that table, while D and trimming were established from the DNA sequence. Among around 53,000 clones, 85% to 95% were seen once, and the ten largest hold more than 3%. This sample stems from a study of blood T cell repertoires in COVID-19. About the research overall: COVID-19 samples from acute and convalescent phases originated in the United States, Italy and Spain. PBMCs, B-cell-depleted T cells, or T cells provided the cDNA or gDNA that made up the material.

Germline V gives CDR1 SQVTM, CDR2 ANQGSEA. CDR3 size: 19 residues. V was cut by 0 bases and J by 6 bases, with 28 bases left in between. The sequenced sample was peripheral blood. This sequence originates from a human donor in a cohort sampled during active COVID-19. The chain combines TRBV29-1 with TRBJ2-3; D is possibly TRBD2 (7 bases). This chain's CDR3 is CSVEDQGGGEFALSDTQYF. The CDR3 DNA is TGCAGCGTTGAAGATCAGGGAGGGGGGGAATTTGCCCTATCCGATACGCAGTATTTT.